This T cell receptor (beta chain) came from a study of Ad26.COV2.S vaccination and SARS-CoV-2 variants. Germline V gene lookup returns CDR1 MDHEN and CDR2 SYDVKM. Trimming shortened V by 4 bases and J by 5 bases, and 14 bases separated the two germline ends. There are 15 residues in the CDR3. Libraries were prepared by immunoSEQ multiplex PCR; TCRdb keeps only in-frame clonotypes and omits some of them. This table has some 250,000 clones, approximately 87% appearing once. Noted treatment: some 19 received Ad26.COV2.S at low or high dose, single or two shots; a few received placebo; per-sample allocation not given. Samples analyzed were those drawn on day 63 after the first vaccine or placebo injection.

The rearrangement uses TRBV28 and TRBJ1-4; D is perhaps TRBD1 (6 bases). The sequenced sample was peripheral blood, obtained in a trial of Ad26.COV2.S vaccine versus placebo. The sequence was obtained from a person between 18 and 65 years old who received the Ad26.COV2.S COVID-19 vaccine or a placebo. The DNA for the CDR3 is TGTGCCAGCAGTTCAGCAGGGGCAGGGAATGAAAAACTGTTTTTT. It specifies CASSSAGAGNEKLFF. The full variable domain, rest sourced from reference TRBV28 and TRBJ1-4, is DVKVTQSSRYLVKRTGEKVFLECVQDMDHENMFWYRQDPGLGLRLIYFSYDVKMKEKGDIPEGYSVSREKKERFSLILESASTNQTSMYLCASSSAGAGNEKLFFGSGTQLSVL.